The T cell receptor (delta chain) under discussion was sequenced for a study of γδ T cells in repeated Plasmodium falciparum infection. Concerning this clone itself: This probably arose from a read error, given a far larger clone one base away. This sample includes further DNA sequences coding for the same CDR3.

J lost 11 bases, V lost 5 bases, and 34 bases had no gene match. Germline values: CDR1 TVYSNPD, CDR2 GDNSRS (reference sequence). The CDR3 is 20 amino acids. TCRdb fed the multiplex PCR reads to CATT. The sample shows some 100,000 delta-chain clones, roughly 1.4% of them seen only once. Gammadelta T cells were flow-sorted from PBMC into Vgamma9/Vdelta2+ and Vdelta2-negative populations for bulk analysis. The origin of this receptor is a pool of human donors (malaria-infected and uninfected, not separated). What was sequenced was gamma-delta T cells from blood. The V gene is TRDV3, the J gene TRDJ1; the match to TRDD3 covers 11 bases. The CDR3 DNA follows: TGTGCCGTCTCACTTCAACCACTGGGGGATAGGGGATATACGGGGGATGGGCTCATCTTT. This codes for CAVSLQPLGDRGYTGDGLIF.